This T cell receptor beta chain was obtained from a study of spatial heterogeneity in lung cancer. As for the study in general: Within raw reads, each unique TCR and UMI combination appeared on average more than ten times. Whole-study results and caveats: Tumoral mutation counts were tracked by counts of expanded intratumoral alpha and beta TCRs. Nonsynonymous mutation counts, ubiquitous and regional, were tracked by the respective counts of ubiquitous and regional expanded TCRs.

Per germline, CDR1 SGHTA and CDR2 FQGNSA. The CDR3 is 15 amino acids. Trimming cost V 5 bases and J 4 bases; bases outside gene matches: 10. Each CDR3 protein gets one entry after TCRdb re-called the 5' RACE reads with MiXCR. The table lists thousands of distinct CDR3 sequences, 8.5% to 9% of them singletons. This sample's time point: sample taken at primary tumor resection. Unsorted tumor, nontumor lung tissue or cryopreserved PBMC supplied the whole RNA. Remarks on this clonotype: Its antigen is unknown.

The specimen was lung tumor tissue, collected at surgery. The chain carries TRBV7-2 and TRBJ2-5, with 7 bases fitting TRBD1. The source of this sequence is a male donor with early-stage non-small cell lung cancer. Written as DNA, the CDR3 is TGTGCCAGCAGCACACAAAGACAGGGAAGAGAGACCCAGTACTTC. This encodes CASSTQRQGRETQYF.